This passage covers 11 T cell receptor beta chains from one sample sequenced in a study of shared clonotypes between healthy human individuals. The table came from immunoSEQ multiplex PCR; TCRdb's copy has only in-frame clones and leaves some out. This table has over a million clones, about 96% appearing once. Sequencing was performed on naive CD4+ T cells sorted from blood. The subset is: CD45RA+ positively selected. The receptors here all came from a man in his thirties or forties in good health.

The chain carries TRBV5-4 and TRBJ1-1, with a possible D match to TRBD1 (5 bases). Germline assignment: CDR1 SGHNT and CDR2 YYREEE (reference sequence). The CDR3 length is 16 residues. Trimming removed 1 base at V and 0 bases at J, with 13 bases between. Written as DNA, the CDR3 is TGTGCCAGCAGCTTGTATCAAGGGGTCTTGAACACTGAAGCTTTCTTT. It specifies CASSLYQGVLNTEAFF.

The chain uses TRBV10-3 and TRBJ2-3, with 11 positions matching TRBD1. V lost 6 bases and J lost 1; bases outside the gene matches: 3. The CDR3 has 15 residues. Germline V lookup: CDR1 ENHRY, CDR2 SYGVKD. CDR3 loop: CAIRGQGVRTDTQYF. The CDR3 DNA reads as TGTGCCATCAGGGGACAGGGGGTCCGCACAGATACGCAGTATTTT.

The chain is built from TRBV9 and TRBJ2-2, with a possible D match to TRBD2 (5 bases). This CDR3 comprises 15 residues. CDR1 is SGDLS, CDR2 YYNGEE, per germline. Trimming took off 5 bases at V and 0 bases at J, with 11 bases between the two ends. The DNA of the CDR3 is TGTGCCAGCAGGCCCTCGGGAACGAACACCGGGGAGCTGTTTTTT. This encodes CASRPSGTNTGELFF.

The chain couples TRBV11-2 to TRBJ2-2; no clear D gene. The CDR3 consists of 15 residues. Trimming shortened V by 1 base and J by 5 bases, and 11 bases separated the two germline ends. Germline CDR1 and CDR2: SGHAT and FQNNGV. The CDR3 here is CASSLAGLPTGELFF. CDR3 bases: TGTGCCAGCAGCTTAGCAGGCCTGCCTACCGGGGAGCTGTTTTTT.

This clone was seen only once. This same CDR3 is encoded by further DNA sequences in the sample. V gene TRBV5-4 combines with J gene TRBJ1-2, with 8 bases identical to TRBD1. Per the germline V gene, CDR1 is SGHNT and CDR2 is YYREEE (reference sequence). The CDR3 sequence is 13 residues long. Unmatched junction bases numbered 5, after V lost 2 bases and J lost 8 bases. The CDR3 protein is CASSFPTGVGYTF. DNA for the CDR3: TGTGCCAGCAGCTTCCCGACAGGGGTAGGCTACACCTTC.

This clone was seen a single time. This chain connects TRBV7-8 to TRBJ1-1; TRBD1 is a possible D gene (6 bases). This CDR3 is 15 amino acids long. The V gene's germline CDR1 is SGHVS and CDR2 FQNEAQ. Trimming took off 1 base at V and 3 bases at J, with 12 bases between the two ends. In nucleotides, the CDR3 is TGTGCCAGCAGCTTAGGCGGGACACCGGACACTGAAGCTTTCTTT. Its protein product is CASSLGGTPDTEAFF. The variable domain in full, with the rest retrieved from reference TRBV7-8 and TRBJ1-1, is GAGVSQSPRYKVAKRGQDVALRCDPISGHVSLFWYQQALGQGPEFLTYFQNEAQLDKSGLPSDRFFAERPEGSVSTLKIQRTQQEDSAVYLCASSLGGTPDTEAFFGQGTRLTVV.

CDR3 residues: CASSFTLGSGINEQFF. The DNA for the CDR3 is TGTGCCAGCAGTTTCACCCTAGGTAGCGGGATAAATGAGCAGTTCTTC. The rearrangement links TRBV28 to TRBJ2-1; 8 bases match TRBD2. The CDR3 sequence is 16 residues long. V lost 3 bases, J lost 7 bases, and 11 bases stayed unmatched. Germline CDR1 and CDR2: MDHEN and SYDVKM.

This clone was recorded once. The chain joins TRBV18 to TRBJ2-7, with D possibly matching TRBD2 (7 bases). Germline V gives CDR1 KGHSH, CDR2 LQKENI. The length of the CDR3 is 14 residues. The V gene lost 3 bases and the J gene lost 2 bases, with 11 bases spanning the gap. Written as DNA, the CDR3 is TGTGCCAGCTCACCGCAGCGGGACACCTACGAGCAGTACTTC. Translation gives CASSPQRDTYEQYF.

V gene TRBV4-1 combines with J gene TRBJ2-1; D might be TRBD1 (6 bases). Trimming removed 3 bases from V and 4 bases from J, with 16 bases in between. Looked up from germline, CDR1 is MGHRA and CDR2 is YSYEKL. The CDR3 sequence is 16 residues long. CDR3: CASSHPFRDKYNEQFF. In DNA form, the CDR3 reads TGCGCCAGCAGCCATCCTTTCCGGGACAAGTACAATGAGCAGTTCTTC.

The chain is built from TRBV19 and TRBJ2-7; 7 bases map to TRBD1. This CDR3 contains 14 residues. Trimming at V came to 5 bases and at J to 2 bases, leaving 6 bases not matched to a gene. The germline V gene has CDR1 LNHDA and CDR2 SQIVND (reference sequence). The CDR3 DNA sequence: TGTGCCAGTAGTGTCCCGGGACAGACCTACGAGCAGTACTTC. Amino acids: CASSVPGQTYEQYF.

CDR3 nucleotide sequence: TGTGCCAGCAGCAAAGGCTGGGGCAACCCTCACTCTGGTGCCAACGTCCTGACTTTC. Translated, it gives CASSKGWGNPHSGANVLTF. J is TRBJ2-6 and V is TRBV21-1; the table's D call, TRBD1, has no DNA check behind it. TRBV21-1 is recorded as a pseudogene. This CDR3 contains 19 residues.